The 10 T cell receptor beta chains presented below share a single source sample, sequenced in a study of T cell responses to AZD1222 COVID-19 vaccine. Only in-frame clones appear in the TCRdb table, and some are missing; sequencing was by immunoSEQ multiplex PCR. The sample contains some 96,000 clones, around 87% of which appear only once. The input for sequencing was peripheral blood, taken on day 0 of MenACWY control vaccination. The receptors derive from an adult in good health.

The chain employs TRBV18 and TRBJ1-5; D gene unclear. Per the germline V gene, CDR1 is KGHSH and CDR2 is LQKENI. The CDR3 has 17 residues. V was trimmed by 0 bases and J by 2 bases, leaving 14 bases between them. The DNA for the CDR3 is TGTGCCAGCTCACCACCTCAAGGACCCGGAGGCAATCAGCCCCAGCATTTT. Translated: CASSPPQGPGGNQPQHF.

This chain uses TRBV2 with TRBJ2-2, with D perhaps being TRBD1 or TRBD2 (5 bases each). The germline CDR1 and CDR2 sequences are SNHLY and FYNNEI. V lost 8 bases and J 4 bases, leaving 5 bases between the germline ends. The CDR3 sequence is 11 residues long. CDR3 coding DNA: TGTGCCAGCGGGGGCACCGGGGAGCTGTTTTTT. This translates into CASGGTGELFF.

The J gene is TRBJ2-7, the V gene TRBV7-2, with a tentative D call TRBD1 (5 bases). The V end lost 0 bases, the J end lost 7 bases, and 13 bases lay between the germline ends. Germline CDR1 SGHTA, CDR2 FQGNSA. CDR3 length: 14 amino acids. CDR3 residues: CASSLAQPQGEQYF. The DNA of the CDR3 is TGTGCCAGCAGCTTAGCCCAACCCCAGGGAGAGCAGTACTTC.

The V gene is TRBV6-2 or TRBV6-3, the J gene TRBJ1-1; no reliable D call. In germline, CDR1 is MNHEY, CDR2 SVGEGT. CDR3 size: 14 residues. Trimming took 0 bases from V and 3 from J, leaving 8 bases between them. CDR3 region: CASSYSGSYTEAFF. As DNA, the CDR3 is TGTGCCAGCAGTTACTCGGGCAGCTACACTGAAGCTTTCTTT.

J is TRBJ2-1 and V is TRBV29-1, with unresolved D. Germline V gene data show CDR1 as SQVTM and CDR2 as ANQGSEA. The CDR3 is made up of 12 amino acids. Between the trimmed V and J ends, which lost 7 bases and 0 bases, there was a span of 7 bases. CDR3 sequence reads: CSARSSYNEQFF. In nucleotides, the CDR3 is TGCAGCGCGCGAAGCTCCTACAATGAGCAGTTCTTC.

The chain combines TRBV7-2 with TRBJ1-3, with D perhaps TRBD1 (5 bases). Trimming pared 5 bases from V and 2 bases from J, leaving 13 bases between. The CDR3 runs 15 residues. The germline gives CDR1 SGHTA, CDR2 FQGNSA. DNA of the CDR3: TGTGCCAGCAGCCCCTCAGGGATGACTGGAAACACCATATATTTT. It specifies CASSPSGMTGNTIYF.

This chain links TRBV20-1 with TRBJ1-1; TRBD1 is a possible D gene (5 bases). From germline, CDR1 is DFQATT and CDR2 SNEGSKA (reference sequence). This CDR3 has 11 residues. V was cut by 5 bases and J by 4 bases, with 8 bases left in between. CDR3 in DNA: TGCAGTGCTTGGAGGGGCACTGAAGCTTTCTTT. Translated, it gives CSAWRGTEAFF.

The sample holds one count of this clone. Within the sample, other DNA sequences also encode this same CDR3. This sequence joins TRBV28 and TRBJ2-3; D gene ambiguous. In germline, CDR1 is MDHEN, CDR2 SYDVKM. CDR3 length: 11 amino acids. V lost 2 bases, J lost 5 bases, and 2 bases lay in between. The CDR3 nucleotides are TGTGCCAGCAGTTTAGTAGATACGCAGTATTTT. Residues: CASSLVDTQYF.

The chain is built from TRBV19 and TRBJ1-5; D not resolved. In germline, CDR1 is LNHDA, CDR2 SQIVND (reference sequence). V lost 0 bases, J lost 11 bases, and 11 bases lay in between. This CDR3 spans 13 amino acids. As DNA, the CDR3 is TGTGCCAGTAGTATAGATCGCGGCTCCTCCCAGCATTTT. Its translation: CASSIDRGSSQHF. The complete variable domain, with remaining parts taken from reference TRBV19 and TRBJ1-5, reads DGGITQSPKYLFRKEGQNVTLSCEQNLNHDAMYWYRQDPGQGLRLIYYSQIVNDFQKGDIAEGYSVSREKKESFPLTVTSAQKNPTAFYLCASSIDRGSSQHFGDGTRLSIL.

CDR3 sequence: CASSLEGTNYGYTF. CDR3 nucleotides: TGTGCCAGCAGCTTAGAGGGGACGAACTATGGCTACACCTTC. The chain recombines TRBV7-2 with TRBJ1-2; possibly TRBD1 for D (5 bases). Between the trimmed V and J ends, which lost 1 base and 2 bases, there was a span of 8 bases. The CDR3 sequence is 14 residues long. Germline V gene lookup returns CDR1 SGHTA and CDR2 FQGNSA.